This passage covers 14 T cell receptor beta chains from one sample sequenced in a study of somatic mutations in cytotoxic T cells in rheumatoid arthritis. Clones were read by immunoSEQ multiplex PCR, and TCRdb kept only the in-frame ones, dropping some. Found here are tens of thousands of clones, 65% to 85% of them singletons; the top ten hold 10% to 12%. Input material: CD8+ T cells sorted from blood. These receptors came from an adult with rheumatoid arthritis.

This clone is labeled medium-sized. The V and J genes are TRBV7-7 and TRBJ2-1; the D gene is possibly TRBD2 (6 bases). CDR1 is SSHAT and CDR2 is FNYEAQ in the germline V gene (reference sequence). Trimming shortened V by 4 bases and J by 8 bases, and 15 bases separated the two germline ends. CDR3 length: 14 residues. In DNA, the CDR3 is TGTGCCAGCAGCTCTCGACTAGATGGGTATGAGCAGTTCTTC. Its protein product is CASSSRLDGYEQFF.

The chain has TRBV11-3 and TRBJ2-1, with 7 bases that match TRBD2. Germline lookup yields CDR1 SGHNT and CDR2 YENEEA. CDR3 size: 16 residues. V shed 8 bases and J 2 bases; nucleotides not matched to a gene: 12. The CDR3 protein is CASSLWAGVTYNEQFF. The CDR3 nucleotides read TGTGCCAGCTCTCTTTGGGCGGGAGTGACCTACAATGAGCAGTTCTTC.

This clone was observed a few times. Here the CDR3 reads CASSGTKSSYEQYF. The DNA of the CDR3 is TGTGCCAGCTCCGGGACAAAGAGCTCCTACGAGCAGTACTTC. The V call is TRBV7-9, the J call TRBJ2-7, with D tentatively TRBD1 (6 bases). The CDR3 runs 14 residues. V was shortened by 8 bases and J by 0 bases, with 14 bases between the two germline ends. Germline V gene sequence: CDR1 SEHNR, CDR2 FQNEAQ (reference sequence).

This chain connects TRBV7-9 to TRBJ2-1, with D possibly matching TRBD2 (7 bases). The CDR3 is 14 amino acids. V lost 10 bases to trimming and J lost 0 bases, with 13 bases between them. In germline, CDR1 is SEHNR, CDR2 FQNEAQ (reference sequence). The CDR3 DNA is TGTGCCACCTCGGGGGGCTTCTCCTACAATGAGCAGTTCTTC. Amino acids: CATSGGFSYNEQFF. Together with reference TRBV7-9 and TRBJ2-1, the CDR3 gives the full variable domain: DTGVSQNPRHKITKRGQNVTFRCDPISEHNRLYWYRQTLGQGPEFLTYFQNEAQLEKSRLLSDRFSAERPKGSFSTLEIQRTEQGDSAMYLCATSGGFSYNEQFFGPGTRLTVL.

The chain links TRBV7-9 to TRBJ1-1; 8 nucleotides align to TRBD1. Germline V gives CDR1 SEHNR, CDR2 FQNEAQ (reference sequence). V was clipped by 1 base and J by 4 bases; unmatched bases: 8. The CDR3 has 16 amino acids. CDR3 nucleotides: TGTGCCAGCAGCTTAGGGAGAAGGGACAGGACCACTGAAGCTTTCTTT. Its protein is CASSLGRRDRTTEAFF.

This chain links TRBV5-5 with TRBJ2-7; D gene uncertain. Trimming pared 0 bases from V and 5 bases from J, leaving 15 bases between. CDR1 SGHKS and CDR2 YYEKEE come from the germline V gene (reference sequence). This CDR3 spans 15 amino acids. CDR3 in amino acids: CASSLEDQGRHEQYF. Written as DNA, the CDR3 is TGTGCCAGCAGCTTGGAGGACCAAGGACGCCACGAGCAGTACTTC.

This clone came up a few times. CDR3 nucleotides: TGCGCCAGCAGCGCCTATTCCGATACGCAGTATTTT. Amino acids: CASSAYSDTQYF. This chain uses TRBV5-1 with TRBJ2-3; no reliable D call. This CDR3 comprises 12 residues. Trimming stripped 4 bases from V and 6 bases from J, with 9 bases between. Looked up from germline, CDR1 is SGHRS and CDR2 is YFSETQ.

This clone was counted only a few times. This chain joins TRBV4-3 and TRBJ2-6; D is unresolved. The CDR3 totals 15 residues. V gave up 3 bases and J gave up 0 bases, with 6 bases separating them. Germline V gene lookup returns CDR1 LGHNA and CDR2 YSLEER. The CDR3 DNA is TGCGCCAGCAGCCATGGCAGCTCTGGGGCCAACGTCCTGACTTTC. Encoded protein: CASSHGSSGANVLTF.

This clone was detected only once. CDR3 nucleotides: TGTGCCAGCAGTTGGACCCAGAACTATGGCTACACCTTC. Its protein is CASSWTQNYGYTF. The chain couples TRBV6-5 to TRBJ1-2; D unresolved. The CDR3 consists of 13 residues. The germline V gene encodes CDR1 MNHEY and CDR2 SVGAGI. Trimming stripped 4 bases from V and 2 bases from J, with 8 bases between.

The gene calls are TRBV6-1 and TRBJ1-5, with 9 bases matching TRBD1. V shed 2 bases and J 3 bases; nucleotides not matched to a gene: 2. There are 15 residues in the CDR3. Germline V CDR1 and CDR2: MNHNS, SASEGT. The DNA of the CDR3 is TGTGCCAGCAGTGAAACAGGGGGCTTCAATCAGCCCCAGCATTTT. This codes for CASSETGGFNQPQHF.

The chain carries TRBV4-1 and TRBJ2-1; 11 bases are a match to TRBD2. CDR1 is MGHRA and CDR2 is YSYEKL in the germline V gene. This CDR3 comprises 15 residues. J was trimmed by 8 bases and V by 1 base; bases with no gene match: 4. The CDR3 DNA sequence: TGCGCCAGCAGCCAAGTAACTAGCGGGAGCGATGAGCAGTTCTTC. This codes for CASSQVTSGSDEQFF.

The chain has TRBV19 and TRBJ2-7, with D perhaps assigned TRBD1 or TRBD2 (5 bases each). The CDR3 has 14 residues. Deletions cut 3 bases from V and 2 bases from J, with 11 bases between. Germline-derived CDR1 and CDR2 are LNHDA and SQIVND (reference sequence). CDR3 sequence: CASSIQGRTYEQYF. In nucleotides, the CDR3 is TGTGCCAGTAGTATCCAGGGACGAACCTACGAGCAGTACTTC. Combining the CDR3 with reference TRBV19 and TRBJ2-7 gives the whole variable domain DGGITQSPKYLFRKEGQNVTLSCEQNLNHDAMYWYRQDPGQGLRLIYYSQIVNDFQKGDIAEGYSVSREKKESFPLTVTSAQKNPTAFYLCASSIQGRTYEQYFGPGTRLTVT.

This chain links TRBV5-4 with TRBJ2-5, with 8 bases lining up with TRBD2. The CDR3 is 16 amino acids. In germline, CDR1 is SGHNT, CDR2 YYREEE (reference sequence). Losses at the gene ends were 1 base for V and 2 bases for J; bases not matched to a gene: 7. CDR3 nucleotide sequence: TGTGCCAGCAGCTTGAGGGCGGGGGGAACTCAAGAGACCCAGTACTTC. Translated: CASSLRAGGTQETQYF.

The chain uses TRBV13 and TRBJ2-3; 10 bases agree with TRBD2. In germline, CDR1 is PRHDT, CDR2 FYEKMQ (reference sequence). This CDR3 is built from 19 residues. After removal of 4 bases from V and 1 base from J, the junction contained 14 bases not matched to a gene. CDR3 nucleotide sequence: TGTGCCAGCAGCTCCCAAAGCGGGGGGGCCTATGATCGCACAGATACGCAGTATTTT. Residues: CASSSQSGGAYDRTDTQYF.